Listed below are T cell receptor beta chains from one sample, sequenced in a study of cytomegalovirus exposure and HLA in healthy donors. TCRdb keeps only in-frame clones here, not all; method: immunoSEQ multiplex PCR. The sample carries about 190,000 clones, around 81% recorded once. Sequences were obtained from PBMCs. The receptors come from a woman younger than 30 in good health and CMV-seropositive. The CDR3 runs from the conserved cysteine through the conserved F or W. A D gene is named only where the DNA matches it firmly. Clone size appears in some rows only: once, few, many, or a class for an expanded clone.

CDR3nt: TGTGCCAGCAGCTTAACGGGCAGCTCTGGAAACACCATATATTTT; CDR3aa: CASSLTGSSGNTIYF; d_gene: .; j_gene: TRBJ1-3; abundance: .; v_gene: TRBV7-3
CDR3nt: TGTGCCAGCAGTGAGGAAGGGGGAGGGAGTACTGAAGCTTTCTTT; CDR3aa: CASSEEGGGSTEAFF; d_gene: .; j_gene: TRBJ1-1; abundance: once; v_gene: TRBV6-1
CDR3nt: TGTGCCTGGAGTCCCTGGGGGCGCGGGTCCACAGATACGCAGTATTTT; CDR3aa: CAWSPWGRGSTDTQYF; d_gene: .; j_gene: TRBJ2-3; abundance: .; v_gene: TRBV30
CDR3nt: TGTGCCAGCTCCCGGGACAGGGCAGATACGCAGTATTTT; CDR3aa: CASSRDRADTQYF; d_gene: TRBD1; j_gene: TRBJ2-3; abundance: .; v_gene: TRBV2
CDR3nt: TGTGCCAGTAGTACTGCCTACAATGAGCAGTTCTTC; CDR3aa: CASSTAYNEQFF; d_gene: .; j_gene: TRBJ2-1; abundance: .; v_gene: TRBV19
CDR3nt: TGTGCCAGCAGCCACCTAGCGGGGGGCTCCTACGAGCAGTACTTC; CDR3aa: CASSHLAGGSYEQYF; d_gene: TRBD2; j_gene: TRBJ2-7; abundance: .; v_gene: TRBV11-1
CDR3nt: TGTGCCAGCAGTTTGGGGGGGACAGGGAACACAGATACGCAGTATTTT; CDR3aa: CASSLGGTGNTDTQYF; d_gene: TRBD1; j_gene: TRBJ2-3; abundance: .; v_gene: TRBV28
CDR3nt: TGTGCCAGCAGTTTTTGGTCGCGGGGGCAAGATACGCAGTATTTT; CDR3aa: CASSFWSRGQDTQYF; d_gene: .; j_gene: TRBJ2-3; abundance: .; v_gene: TRBV28
CDR3nt: TGTGCCAGCAGCTTCGGGACAGGAGCCTACGAGCAGTACTTC; CDR3aa: CASSFGTGAYEQYF; d_gene: TRBD1; j_gene: TRBJ2-7; abundance: .; v_gene: TRBV7-9
CDR3nt: TGTGCCTGGACCCCACAGGGGGGGGGAGCCGAAAAACTGTTTTTT; CDR3aa: CAWTPQGGGAEKLFF; d_gene: TRBD1; j_gene: TRBJ1-4; abundance: .; v_gene: TRBV30
CDR3nt: TGTGCCAGCAGCCAAGCTAGCTCCTACGAGCAGTACTTC; CDR3aa: CASSQASSYEQYF; d_gene: .; j_gene: TRBJ2-7; abundance: few; v_gene: TRBV14
CDR3nt: TGTGCCAGCAGGACTAGCGGGGGGCTAGGCACAGATACGCAGTATTTT; CDR3aa: CASRTSGGLGTDTQYF; d_gene: TRBD2; j_gene: TRBJ2-3; abundance: .; v_gene: TRBV2
CDR3nt: TGTGCCAGCAGCTTGGTGGGGGGGCCCGGAGGGGAGCAGTACTTC; CDR3aa: CASSLVGGPGGEQYF; d_gene: .; j_gene: TRBJ2-7; abundance: .; v_gene: TRBV7-3
CDR3nt: TGTGCCAGCAGCCTAAGCGACAGGGGACCTATCCCCCCTAAGCCCCAGCATTTT; CDR3aa: CASSLSDRGPIPPKPQHF; d_gene: TRBD1; j_gene: TRBJ1-5; abundance: .; v_gene: TRBV27
CDR3nt: TGTGCCAGCAGCCAATTAGCGGGGGCCTACAATGAGCAGTTCTTC; CDR3aa: CASSQLAGAYNEQFF; d_gene: TRBD2; j_gene: TRBJ2-1; abundance: .; v_gene: TRBV14
CDR3nt: TGTGCCAGCAGTTCATGGGGCAGTGTAGCTTTCTTT; CDR3aa: CASSSWGSVAFF; d_gene: .; j_gene: TRBJ1-1; abundance: .; v_gene: TRBV6-5
CDR3nt: TGCGCCAGCAGCTCAGATCCCCCGCCCCAAGAGACCCAGTACTTC; CDR3aa: CASSSDPPPQETQYF; d_gene: .; j_gene: TRBJ2-5; abundance: .; v_gene: TRBV5-1
CDR3nt: TGTGCCAGCAGCCCCCAGACAGGGCAATCTTCACCCCTCCACTTT; CDR3aa: CASSPQTGQSSPLHF; d_gene: TRBD1; j_gene: TRBJ1-6; abundance: .; v_gene: TRBV9
CDR3nt: TGTGCCTGGAGTCTTGTCACAAACACCGGGGAGCTGTTTTTT; CDR3aa: CAWSLVTNTGELFF; d_gene: .; j_gene: TRBJ2-2; abundance: .; v_gene: TRBV30
CDR3nt: TGTGCCAGCATCATTCCATTTAGTGCCGGGACAGCGAACACTGAAGCTTTCTTT; CDR3aa: CASIIPFSAGTANTEAFF; d_gene: TRBD1; j_gene: TRBJ1-1; abundance: .; v_gene: TRBV5-8
CDR3nt: TGTGCCAGCAGCCGAACAGCCCCCGAGGAAAAACTGTTTTTT; CDR3aa: CASSRTAPEEKLFF; d_gene: .; j_gene: TRBJ1-4; abundance: once; v_gene: TRBV5-6
CDR3nt: TGTGCCAGCAGCTTAGAAGTAGCAATCCCTCAGCATTTT; CDR3aa: CASSLEVAIPQHF; d_gene: .; j_gene: TRBJ1-5; abundance: .; v_gene: TRBV7-2
CDR3nt: TGTGCCAGCATGTTGGCTAGCGGCTACACAGATACGCAGTATTTT; CDR3aa: CASMLASGYTDTQYF; d_gene: TRBD2; j_gene: TRBJ2-3; abundance: .; v_gene: TRBV2
CDR3nt: TGTGCCAGCAGCTTAGCCCGCCTTTCGGGGGAAGGCAGAGAGACCCAGTACTTC; CDR3aa: CASSLARLSGEGRETQYF; d_gene: .; j_gene: TRBJ2-5; abundance: .; v_gene: TRBV11-2
CDR3nt: TGTGCCAGCAACAAAGGGGACAGGGTGGTTGTTTATGGCTACACCTTC; CDR3aa: CASNKGDRVVVYGYTF; d_gene: TRBD1; j_gene: TRBJ1-2; abundance: .; v_gene: TRBV28
CDR3nt: TGCGCCAGCAGCCCCCCAGCCTACGAGCAGTACTTC; CDR3aa: CASSPPAYEQYF; d_gene: .; j_gene: TRBJ2-7; abundance: .; v_gene: TRBV5-1
CDR3nt: TGTGCCAGCAGTGCTGTAGCGGGGGAAGAGACCCAGTACTTC; CDR3aa: CASSAVAGEETQYF; d_gene: TRBD2; j_gene: TRBJ2-5; abundance: few; v_gene: TRBV2
CDR3nt: TGCGCCAGCAGCCAAGCCCCGGGGGAGGGGGGAAAGCTGTTTTTT; CDR3aa: CASSQAPGEGGKLFF; d_gene: .; j_gene: TRBJ2-2; abundance: few; v_gene: TRBV4-3
CDR3nt: TGCGCCAGCAGCCAAGCTTCCGGGGTTTTGACAGATACGCAGTATTTT; CDR3aa: CASSQASGVLTDTQYF; d_gene: .; j_gene: TRBJ2-3; abundance: .; v_gene: TRBV4-1
CDR3nt: TGTGCCAGCAGTGCGGGACAGGTCAATCAGCCCCAGCATTTT; CDR3aa: CASSAGQVNQPQHF; d_gene: TRBD1; j_gene: TRBJ1-5; abundance: .; v_gene: TRBV2
CDR3nt: TGTGCCAGCAGCCTGTCCGGGACAGAACATTACGAGCAGTACTTC; CDR3aa: CASSLSGTEHYEQYF; d_gene: TRBD1; j_gene: TRBJ2-7; abundance: .; v_gene: TRBV7-9
CDR3nt: TGCGCCAGCAGCTTGGTGGGACAGAGCACAGATACGCAGTATTTT; CDR3aa: CASSLVGQSTDTQYF; d_gene: TRBD1; j_gene: TRBJ2-3; abundance: .; v_gene: TRBV5-1
CDR3nt: TGTGCCAGCAGTGCTGCAGGAAATATGAACACTGAAGCTTTCTTT; CDR3aa: CASSAAGNMNTEAFF; d_gene: .; j_gene: TRBJ1-1; abundance: .; v_gene: TRBV2
CDR3nt: TGTGCCAGCGGACAGGGGCTGGGTTCACCCCTCCACTTT; CDR3aa: CASGQGLGSPLHF; d_gene: TRBD1; j_gene: TRBJ1-6; abundance: few; v_gene: TRBV28
CDR3nt: TGTGCCAGCAGCATTACTGGTATCTACGAGCAGTACTTC; CDR3aa: CASSITGIYEQYF; d_gene: .; j_gene: TRBJ2-7; abundance: .; v_gene: TRBV7-9
CDR3nt: TGTGCCAGCAGTTACGGCGGAGGATCAGACGAGCAGTACTTC; CDR3aa: CASSYGGGSDEQYF; d_gene: .; j_gene: TRBJ2-7; abundance: .; v_gene: TRBV6-5
CDR3nt: TGTGCCAGCAGCCCGGGACAGGGGTCCTACGAGCAGTACTTC; CDR3aa: CASSPGQGSYEQYF; d_gene: TRBD1; j_gene: TRBJ2-7; abundance: few; v_gene: TRBV5-4
CDR3nt: TGTGCCAGCAGGGGGCCCACTGAAGCTTTCTTT; CDR3aa: CASRGPTEAFF; d_gene: TRBD1; j_gene: TRBJ1-1; abundance: .; v_gene: TRBV19
CDR3nt: TGTGCCAGCAGCTCGTCCGGGACAGCATATGGCTACACCTTC; CDR3aa: CASSSSGTAYGYTF; d_gene: TRBD1; j_gene: TRBJ1-2; abundance: .; v_gene: TRBV28
CDR3nt: TGTGCCAGCAGCCCAAGCGGGGGGGGGAACACCGGGGAGCTGTTTTTT; CDR3aa: CASSPSGGGNTGELFF; d_gene: TRBD2; j_gene: TRBJ2-2; abundance: .; v_gene: TRBV5-4